A selection of T cell receptor beta chains follows, all from one sample in a study of T cell responses to AZD1222 COVID-19 vaccine. Clones were read by immunoSEQ multiplex PCR, and TCRdb kept only the in-frame ones, dropping some. The sample includes about 150,000 clones, about nine tenths of them seen just once. The source was peripheral blood, collected on day 0 of AZD1222 vaccination. These receptors originate from an adult in good health. Each CDR3 is given with its conserved first and last residue. A D gene is named only where the DNA matches it firmly. A row's size may be missing; if present it is once, few, many or a size class.

j_call: TRBJ2-1; v_call: TRBV19; clone_size: NA; d_call: TRBD2; cdr3_nt: TGTGCCAGTAGGTTTTCAGCGGGAGTCGGGCAGTTCTTC; cdr3_aa: CASRFSAGVGQFF
j_call: TRBJ1-2; v_call: TRBV7-3; clone_size: NA; d_call: NA; cdr3_nt: TGTGCCAGCAGCCAGTATTTCGCATATGGCTACACCTTC; cdr3_aa: CASSQYFAYGYTF
j_call: TRBJ2-3; v_call: TRBV9; clone_size: NA; d_call: NA; cdr3_nt: TGTGCCAGCAGCGTAGACGCTCTCACAGATACGCAGTATTTT; cdr3_aa: CASSVDALTDTQYF
j_call: TRBJ2-2; v_call: TRBV7-2; clone_size: NA; d_call: NA; cdr3_nt: TGTGCCAGCAGCTTATGGTTGGGCACCGGGGAGCTGTTTTTT; cdr3_aa: CASSLWLGTGELFF
j_call: TRBJ1-1; v_call: TRBV28; clone_size: once; d_call: TRBD1; cdr3_nt: TGTGCCAGCAGTTCAATGAAGAGGACAGGGAACACTGAAGCTTTCTTT; cdr3_aa: CASSSMKRTGNTEAFF
j_call: TRBJ1-1; v_call: TRBV4-1; clone_size: NA; d_call: NA; cdr3_nt: TGCGCCAGCAGCCGACACGGCACTCAGGGGAAGACTGAAGCTTTCTTT; cdr3_aa: CASSRHGTQGKTEAFF
j_call: TRBJ1-1; v_call: TRBV11-2; clone_size: NA; d_call: NA; cdr3_nt: TGTGCCAGCAGCTCAACAGGGATTTCTGAAGCTTTCTTT; cdr3_aa: CASSSTGISEAFF
j_call: TRBJ2-5; v_call: TRBV24-1; clone_size: NA; d_call: NA; cdr3_nt: TGTGCCACAATGGGAGATAAAGAGACCCAGTACTTC; cdr3_aa: CATMGDKETQYF
j_call: TRBJ2-2; v_call: TRBV2; clone_size: NA; d_call: TRBD1; cdr3_nt: TGTGCCAGCAGTGAAGCAAAGGGACAGGCGACGAACACCGGGGAGCTGTTTTTT; cdr3_aa: CASSEAKGQATNTGELFF
j_call: TRBJ2-2; v_call: TRBV28; clone_size: NA; d_call: NA; cdr3_nt: TGTGCCAGCAGTTCACAGTCTCCCGGGGAGCTGTTTTTT; cdr3_aa: CASSSQSPGELFF
j_call: TRBJ1-6; v_call: TRBV5-8; clone_size: NA; d_call: TRBD1; cdr3_nt: TGTGCCAGCAGCCCCGGAAGGGGACAGGAGCTTCCAAATTCACCCCTCCACTTT; cdr3_aa: CASSPGRGQELPNSPLHF
j_call: TRBJ2-7; v_call: TRBV25-1; clone_size: NA; d_call: NA; cdr3_nt: TGTGCCAGCAGTTTAACCGGGACCTCTGTTAAGGTGTACTTC; cdr3_aa: CASSLTGTSVKVYF
j_call: TRBJ1-3; v_call: TRBV6-5; clone_size: NA; d_call: TRBD1; cdr3_nt: TGTGCCAGCAGTTACTCGACAGGGATGGGAAACACCATATATTTT; cdr3_aa: CASSYSTGMGNTIYF
j_call: TRBJ2-7; v_call: TRBV7-2; clone_size: NA; d_call: TRBD2; cdr3_nt: TGTGCCAGCAGCTTCCCGGGGGGGGCGGCGGACAACGAGCAGTACTTC; cdr3_aa: CASSFPGGAADNEQYF
j_call: TRBJ1-2; v_call: TRBV27; clone_size: NA; d_call: TRBD1; cdr3_nt: TGTGCCAGCAGTTTTTTGGGACAGGAGGCATATGGCTACACCTTC; cdr3_aa: CASSFLGQEAYGYTF
j_call: TRBJ2-3; v_call: TRBV7-3; clone_size: once; d_call: NA; cdr3_nt: TGTGCCAGCAGCTTAAGGGGAGCGACTAGCACAGATACGCAGTATTTT; cdr3_aa: CASSLRGATSTDTQYF
j_call: TRBJ1-2; v_call: TRBV4-3; clone_size: few; d_call: NA; cdr3_nt: TGCGCCAGCAGCCAAGAGGACGGGGCTGGCTACACCTTC; cdr3_aa: CASSQEDGAGYTF
j_call: TRBJ1-2; v_call: TRBV29-1; clone_size: few; d_call: NA; cdr3_nt: TGCAGCGTTGAAGCGGCAGCTAACTATGGCTACACCTTC; cdr3_aa: CSVEAAANYGYTF
j_call: TRBJ2-1; v_call: TRBV9; clone_size: once; d_call: TRBD2; cdr3_nt: TGTGCCAGCAGCTACGGACTAGCGCCTAAGAATGAGCAGTTCTTC; cdr3_aa: CASSYGLAPKNEQFF
j_call: TRBJ2-7; v_call: TRBV6-2/TRBV6-3; clone_size: NA; d_call: NA; cdr3_nt: TGTGCCAGCAGTTACGAGGGCTCCTACGAGCAGTACTTC; cdr3_aa: CASSYEGSYEQYF
j_call: TRBJ1-5; v_call: TRBV28; clone_size: NA; d_call: NA; cdr3_nt: TGTGCCAGCGTCGACCGGGACAACAATCAGCCCCAGCATTTT; cdr3_aa: CASVDRDNNQPQHF
j_call: TRBJ1-2; v_call: TRBV27; clone_size: NA; d_call: TRBD1; cdr3_nt: TGTGCCGCCGGGGACTACAGGGGTCGCTACACCTTC; cdr3_aa: CAAGDYRGRYTF
j_call: TRBJ1-2; v_call: TRBV6-5; clone_size: NA; d_call: NA; cdr3_nt: TGTGCCAGCAGTTACAATCCCCTGGGGAACTATGGCTACACCTTC; cdr3_aa: CASSYNPLGNYGYTF
j_call: TRBJ2-1; v_call: TRBV27; clone_size: NA; d_call: TRBD1; cdr3_nt: TGTGCCAGCAGCTCCGTAGGGGGCCCTCAGTTCTTC; cdr3_aa: CASSSVGGPQFF
j_call: TRBJ2-7; v_call: TRBV7-3; clone_size: NA; d_call: NA; cdr3_nt: TGTGCCAGCAGCCCCCAGCCGGGACCGCGGTACGAGCAGTACTTC; cdr3_aa: CASSPQPGPRYEQYF
j_call: TRBJ2-1; v_call: TRBV7-2; clone_size: NA; d_call: NA; cdr3_nt: TGTGCCAGCAGCTTAGGTTCGGCGGGTGTATACAATGAGCAGTTCTTC; cdr3_aa: CASSLGSAGVYNEQFF
j_call: TRBJ1-4; v_call: TRBV28; clone_size: NA; d_call: TRBD1; cdr3_nt: TGTGCCAGCAGTTCCCCCGGGACAGCAGAAAAACTGTTTTTT; cdr3_aa: CASSSPGTAEKLFF
j_call: TRBJ1-2; v_call: TRBV28; clone_size: NA; d_call: NA; cdr3_nt: TGTGCCAGCAGTTTACAGGACTATGGCTACACCTTC; cdr3_aa: CASSLQDYGYTF
j_call: TRBJ2-7; v_call: TRBV11-2; clone_size: NA; d_call: TRBD2; cdr3_nt: TGTGCCAGCAGCTCGTCACTAGCGACCTACGAGCAGTACTTC; cdr3_aa: CASSSSLATYEQYF
j_call: TRBJ1-5; v_call: TRBV27; clone_size: NA; d_call: TRBD1; cdr3_nt: TGTGCCAGCAGCCGACAGGGACGGCAGCCCCAGCATTTT; cdr3_aa: CASSRQGRQPQHF
j_call: TRBJ1-3; v_call: TRBV11-2; clone_size: NA; d_call: NA; cdr3_nt: TGTGCCAGCAGCCTAGGGAGGTCTGGAAACACCATATATTTT; cdr3_aa: CASSLGRSGNTIYF